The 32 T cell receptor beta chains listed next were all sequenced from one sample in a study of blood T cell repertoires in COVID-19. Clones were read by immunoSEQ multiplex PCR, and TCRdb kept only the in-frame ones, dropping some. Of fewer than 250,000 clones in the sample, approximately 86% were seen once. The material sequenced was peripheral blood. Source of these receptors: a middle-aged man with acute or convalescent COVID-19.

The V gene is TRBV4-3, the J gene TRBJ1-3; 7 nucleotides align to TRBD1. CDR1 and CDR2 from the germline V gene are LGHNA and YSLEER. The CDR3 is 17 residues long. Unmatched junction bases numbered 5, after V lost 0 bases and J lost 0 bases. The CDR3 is CASSQDRQGDSGNTIYF. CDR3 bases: TGCGCCAGCAGCCAAGACCGACAGGGAGACTCTGGAAACACCATATATTTT.

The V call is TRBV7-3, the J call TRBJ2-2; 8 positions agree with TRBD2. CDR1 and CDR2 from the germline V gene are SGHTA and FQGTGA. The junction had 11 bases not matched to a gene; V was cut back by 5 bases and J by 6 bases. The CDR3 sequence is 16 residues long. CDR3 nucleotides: TGTGCCAGCAGCCCTTTTTCCGGGAGGGCCGCCGGGGAGCTGTTTTTT. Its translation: CASSPFSGRAAGELFF.

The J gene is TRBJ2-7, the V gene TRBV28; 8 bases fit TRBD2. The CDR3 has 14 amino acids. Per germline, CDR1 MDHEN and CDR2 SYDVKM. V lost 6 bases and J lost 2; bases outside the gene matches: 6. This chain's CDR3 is CASRPGLGAYEQYF. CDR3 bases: TGTGCCAGCAGACCGGGACTAGGGGCCTACGAGCAGTACTTC.

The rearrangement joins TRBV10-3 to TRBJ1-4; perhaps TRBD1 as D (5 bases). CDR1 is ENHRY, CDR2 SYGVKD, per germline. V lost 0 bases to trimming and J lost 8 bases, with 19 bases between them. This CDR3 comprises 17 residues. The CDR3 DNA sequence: TGTGCCATCAGTGAGTCTTCGCGGGTCAGGGAGGGCGAAAAACTGTTTTTT. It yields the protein CAISESSRVREGEKLFF.

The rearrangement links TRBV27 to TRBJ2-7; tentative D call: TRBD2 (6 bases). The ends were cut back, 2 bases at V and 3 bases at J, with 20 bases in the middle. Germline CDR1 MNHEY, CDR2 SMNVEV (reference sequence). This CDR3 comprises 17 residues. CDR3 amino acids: CASSLIAPGRRGYEQYF. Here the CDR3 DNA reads TGTGCCAGCAGTTTAATCGCCCCCGGGAGAAGGGGCTACGAGCAGTACTTC.

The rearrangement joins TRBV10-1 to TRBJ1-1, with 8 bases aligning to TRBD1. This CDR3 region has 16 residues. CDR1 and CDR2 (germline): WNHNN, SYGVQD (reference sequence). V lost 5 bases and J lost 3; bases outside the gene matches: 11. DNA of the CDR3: TGCGCCAGCAGTCTCAGGGGGCAGAGAGGGGACACTGAAGCTTTCTTT. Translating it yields CASSLRGQRGDTEAFF.

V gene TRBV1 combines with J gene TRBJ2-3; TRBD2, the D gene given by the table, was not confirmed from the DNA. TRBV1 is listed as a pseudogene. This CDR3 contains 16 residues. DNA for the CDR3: TGCACCAGCAGCCAAGATCGTGGAGGGGGCACAGATACGCAGTATTTT. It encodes CTSSQDRGGGTDTQYF.

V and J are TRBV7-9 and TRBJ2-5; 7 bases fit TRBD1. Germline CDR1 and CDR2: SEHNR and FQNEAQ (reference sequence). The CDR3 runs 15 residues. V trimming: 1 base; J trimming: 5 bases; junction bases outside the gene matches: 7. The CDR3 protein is CASSLGITGAETQYF. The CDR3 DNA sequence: TGTGCCAGCAGCTTAGGTATCACAGGGGCGGAGACCCAGTACTTC.

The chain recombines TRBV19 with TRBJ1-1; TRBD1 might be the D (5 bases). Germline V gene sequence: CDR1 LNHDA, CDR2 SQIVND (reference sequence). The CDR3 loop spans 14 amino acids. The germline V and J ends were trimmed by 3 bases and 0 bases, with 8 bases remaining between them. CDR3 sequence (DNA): TGTGCCAGTAGTATTCAGGGCATGAACACTGAAGCTTTCTTT. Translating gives CASSIQGMNTEAFF.

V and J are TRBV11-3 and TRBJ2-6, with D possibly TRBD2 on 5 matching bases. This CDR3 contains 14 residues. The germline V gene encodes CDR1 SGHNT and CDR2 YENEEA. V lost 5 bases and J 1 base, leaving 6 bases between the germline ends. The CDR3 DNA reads TGTGCCAGCAGCCGAGGGTCTGGGGCCAACGTCCTGACTTTC. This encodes CASSRGSGANVLTF.

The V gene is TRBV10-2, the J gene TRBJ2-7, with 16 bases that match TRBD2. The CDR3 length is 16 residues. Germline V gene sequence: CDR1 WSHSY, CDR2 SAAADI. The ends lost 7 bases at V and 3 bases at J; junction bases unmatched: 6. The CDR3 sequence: CASTPGLAGGGYEQYF. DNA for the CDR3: TGCGCCAGCACTCCGGGACTAGCGGGGGGGGGCTACGAGCAGTACTTC.

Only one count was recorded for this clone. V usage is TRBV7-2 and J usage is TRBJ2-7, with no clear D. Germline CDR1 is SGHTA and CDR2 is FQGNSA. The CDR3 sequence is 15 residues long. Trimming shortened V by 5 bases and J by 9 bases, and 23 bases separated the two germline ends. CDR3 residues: CASSPERSLATAQYF. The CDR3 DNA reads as TGTGCCAGCAGCCCTGAAAGGAGTCTGGCTACGGCGCAGTACTTC.

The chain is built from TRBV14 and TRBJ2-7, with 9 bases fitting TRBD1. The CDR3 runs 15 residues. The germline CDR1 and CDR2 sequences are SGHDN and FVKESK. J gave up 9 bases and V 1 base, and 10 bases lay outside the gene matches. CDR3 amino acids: CASSQAGTGPEGQYF. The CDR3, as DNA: TGTGCCAGCAGCCAAGCCGGGACAGGGCCGGAAGGGCAGTACTTC. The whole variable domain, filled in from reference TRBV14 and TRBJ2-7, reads EAGVTQFPSHSVIEKGQTVTLRCDPISGHDNLYWYRRVMGKEIKFLLHFVKESKQDESGMPNNRFLAERTGGTYSTLKVQPAELEDSGVYFCASSQAGTGPEGQYFGPGTRLTVT.

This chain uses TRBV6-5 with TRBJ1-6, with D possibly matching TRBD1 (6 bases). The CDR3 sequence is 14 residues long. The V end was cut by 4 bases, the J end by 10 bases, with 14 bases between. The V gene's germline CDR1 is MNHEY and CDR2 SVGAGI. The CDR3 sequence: CASSFAYRESPLHF. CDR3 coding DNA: TGTGCCAGCAGTTTCGCCTACAGGGAATCACCCCTCCACTTT.

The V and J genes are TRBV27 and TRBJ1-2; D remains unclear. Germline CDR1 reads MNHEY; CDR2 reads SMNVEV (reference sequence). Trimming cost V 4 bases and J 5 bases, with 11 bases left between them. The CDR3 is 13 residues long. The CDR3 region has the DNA TGTGCCAGCAGTTCGTTCGGGGTATATGGCTACACCTTC. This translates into CASSSFGVYGYTF.

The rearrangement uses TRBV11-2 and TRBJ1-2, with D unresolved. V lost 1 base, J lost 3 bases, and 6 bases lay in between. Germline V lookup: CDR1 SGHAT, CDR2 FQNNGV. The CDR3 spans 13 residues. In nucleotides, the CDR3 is TGTGCCAGCAGCTTAGCGTCCTACTATGGCTACACCTTC. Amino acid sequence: CASSLASYYGYTF.

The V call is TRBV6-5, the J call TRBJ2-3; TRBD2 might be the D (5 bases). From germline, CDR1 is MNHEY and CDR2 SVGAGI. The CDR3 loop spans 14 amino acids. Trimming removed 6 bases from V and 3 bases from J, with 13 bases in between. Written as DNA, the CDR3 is TGTGCCAGCAGGATCGGACGGAGGACAGATACGCAGTATTTT. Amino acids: CASRIGRRTDTQYF.

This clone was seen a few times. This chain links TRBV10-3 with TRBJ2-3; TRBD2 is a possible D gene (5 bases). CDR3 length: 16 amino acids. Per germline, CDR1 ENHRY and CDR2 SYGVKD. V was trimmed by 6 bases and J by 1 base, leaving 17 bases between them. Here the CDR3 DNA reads TGTGCCATCAGCGGAGGCTATGGTCCGGGCACAGATACGCAGTATTTT. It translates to CAISGGYGPGTDTQYF.

As DNA, the CDR3 is TGTGCCTACGGGACTAGCGGTAAAAACACCGGGGAGCTGTTTTTT. Amino acid sequence: CAYGTSGKNTGELFF. The chain has TRBV6-6 and TRBJ2-2; 11 bases agree with TRBD2. The germline CDR1 and CDR2 sequences are MNHNY and SVGAGI (reference sequence). J gave up 2 bases and V 11 bases, and 7 bases lay outside the gene matches. The CDR3 spans 15 residues.

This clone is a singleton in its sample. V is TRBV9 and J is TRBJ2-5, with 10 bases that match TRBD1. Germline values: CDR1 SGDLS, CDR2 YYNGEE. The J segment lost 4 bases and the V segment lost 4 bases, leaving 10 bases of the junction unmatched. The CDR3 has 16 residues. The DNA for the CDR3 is TGTGCCAGCAGCCCTCGGCGGGACAGGGGATCAGAGACCCAGTACTTC. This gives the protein CASSPRRDRGSETQYF.

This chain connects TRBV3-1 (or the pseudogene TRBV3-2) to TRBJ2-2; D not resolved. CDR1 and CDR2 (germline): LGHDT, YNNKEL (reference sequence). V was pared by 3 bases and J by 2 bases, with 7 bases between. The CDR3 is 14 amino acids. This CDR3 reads CASSQYTNTGELFF. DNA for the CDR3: TGTGCCAGCAGCCAGTACACAAACACCGGGGAGCTGTTTTTT.

In nucleotides, the CDR3 is TGTGCCAGCAGTTTACTAAGGACAGGGAGCCAGCCCCAGCATTTT. Encoded protein: CASSLLRTGSQPQHF. The chain carries TRBV28 and TRBJ1-5; 8 nucleotides agree with TRBD1. The CDR3 is 15 residues long. With 2 bases clipped from V and 7 bases from J, the junction kept 7 bases outside the gene matches. The germline CDR1 and CDR2 sequences are MDHEN and SYDVKM.

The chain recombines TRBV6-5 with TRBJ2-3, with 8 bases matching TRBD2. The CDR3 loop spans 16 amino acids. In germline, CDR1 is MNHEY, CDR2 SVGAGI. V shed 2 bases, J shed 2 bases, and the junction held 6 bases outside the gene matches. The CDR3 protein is CASSYVGGGLTDTQYF. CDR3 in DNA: TGTGCCAGCAGTTACGTCGGGGGGGGCCTCACAGATACGCAGTATTTT.

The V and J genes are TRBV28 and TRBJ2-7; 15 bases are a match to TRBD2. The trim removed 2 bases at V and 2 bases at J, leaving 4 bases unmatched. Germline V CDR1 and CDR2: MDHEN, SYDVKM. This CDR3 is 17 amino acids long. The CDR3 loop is CASSLPGLAGGPYEQYF. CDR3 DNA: TGTGCCAGCAGTTTACCCGGACTAGCGGGAGGGCCCTACGAGCAGTACTTC.

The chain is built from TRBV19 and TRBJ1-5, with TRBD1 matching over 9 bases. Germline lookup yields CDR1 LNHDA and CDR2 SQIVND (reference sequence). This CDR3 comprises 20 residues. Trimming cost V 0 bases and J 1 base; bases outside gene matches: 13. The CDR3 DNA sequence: TGTGCCAGTAGTATAGAGATAGGACAGGGGTGGATTTGGAGCAATCAGCCCCAGCATTTT. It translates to CASSIEIGQGWIWSNQPQHF.

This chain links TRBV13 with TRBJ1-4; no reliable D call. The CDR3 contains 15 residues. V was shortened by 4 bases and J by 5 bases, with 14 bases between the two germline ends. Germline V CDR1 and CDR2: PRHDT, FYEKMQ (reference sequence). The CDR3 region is CASSSPRERNEKLFF. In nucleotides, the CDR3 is TGTGCCAGCAGCTCGCCGCGGGAAAGGAATGAAAAACTGTTTTTT. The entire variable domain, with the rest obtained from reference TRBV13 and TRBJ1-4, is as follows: AAGVIQSPRHLIKEKRETATLKCYPIPRHDTVYWYQQGPGQDPQFLISFYEKMQSDKGSIPDRFSAQQFSDYHSELNMSSLELGDSALYFCASSSPRERNEKLFFGSGTQLSVL.

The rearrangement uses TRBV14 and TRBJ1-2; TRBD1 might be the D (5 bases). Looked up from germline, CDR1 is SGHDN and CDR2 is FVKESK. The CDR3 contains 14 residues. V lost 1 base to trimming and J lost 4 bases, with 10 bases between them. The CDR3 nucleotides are TGTGCCAGCAGCCAAGTTTTCGGGGGCTATGGCTACACCTTC. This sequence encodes CASSQVFGGYGYTF. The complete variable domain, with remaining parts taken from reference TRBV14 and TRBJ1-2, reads EAGVTQFPSHSVIEKGQTVTLRCDPISGHDNLYWYRRVMGKEIKFLLHFVKESKQDESGMPNNRFLAERTGGTYSTLKVQPAELEDSGVYFCASSQVFGGYGYTFGSGTRLTVV.

The CDR3 protein is CASSFYSGGDNEQFF. CDR3 coding DNA: TGTGCCAGCAGCTTCTATAGCGGGGGAGACAATGAGCAGTTCTTC. This chain links TRBV11-3 with TRBJ2-1; TRBD2 matches 9 bases. CDR3 size: 15 residues. Germline assignment: CDR1 SGHNT and CDR2 YENEEA. The J segment lost 5 bases and the V segment lost 3 bases, leaving 5 bases of the junction unmatched. The complete variable domain, with remaining parts taken from reference TRBV11-3 and TRBJ2-1, reads EAGVVQSPRYKIIEKKQPVAFWCNPISGHNTLYWYLQNLGQGPELLIRYENEEAVDDSQLPKDRFSAERLKGVDSTLKIQPAELGDSAVYLCASSFYSGGDNEQFFGPGTRLTVL.

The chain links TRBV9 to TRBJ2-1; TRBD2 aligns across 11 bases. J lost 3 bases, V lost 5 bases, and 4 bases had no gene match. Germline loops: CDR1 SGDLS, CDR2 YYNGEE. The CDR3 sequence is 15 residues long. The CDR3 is CASRAGLADYNEQFF. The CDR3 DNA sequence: TGTGCCAGCAGAGCGGGACTAGCGGACTACAATGAGCAGTTCTTC.

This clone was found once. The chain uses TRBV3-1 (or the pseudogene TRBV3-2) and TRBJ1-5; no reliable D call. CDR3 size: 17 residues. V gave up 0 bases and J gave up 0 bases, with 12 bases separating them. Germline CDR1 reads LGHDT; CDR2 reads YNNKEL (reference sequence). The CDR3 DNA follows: TGTGCCAGCAGCCAAGAGACACCGAATTATAGCAATCAGCCCCAGCATTTT. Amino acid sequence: CASSQETPNYSNQPQHF.

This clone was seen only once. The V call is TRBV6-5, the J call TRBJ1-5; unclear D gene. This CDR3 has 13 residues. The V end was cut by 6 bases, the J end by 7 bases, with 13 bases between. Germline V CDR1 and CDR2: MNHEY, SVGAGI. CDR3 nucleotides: TGTGCCAGCAGCGTAACTAATAGGCAGCCCCAGCATTTT. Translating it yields CASSVTNRQPQHF.

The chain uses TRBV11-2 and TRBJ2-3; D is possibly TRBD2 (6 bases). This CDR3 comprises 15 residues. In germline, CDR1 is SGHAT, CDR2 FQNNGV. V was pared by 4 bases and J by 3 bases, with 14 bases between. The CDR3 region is CASSSLAFTTDTQYF. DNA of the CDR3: TGTGCCAGCAGCTCCCTAGCGTTTACAACAGATACGCAGTATTTT.